This is a list of T cell receptor beta chains from one sample in a study of T cells after yellow fever vaccination. Via MiXCR, TCRdb re-called the 5' RACE reads, giving one row per CDR3 protein. Of a few hundred thousand distinct CDR3 sequences listed, roughly 8.7% are singletons. This specimen consisted of PBMCs, obtained on the day of the first yellow fever vaccination. The receptors were sampled from a young man who received the YFV17D yellow fever vaccine. Both conserved end residues are part of each CDR3. The D gene is left open where the match is weak. Only part of the rows carry a size: once, few, many, or a class if the clone is expanded.

d_call j_call clone_size v_call cdr3_nt cdr3_aa
- TRBJ1-6 few TRBV7-2 TGTGCCAGCAGCAAAGACAGGCTCTATAATTCACCCCTCCACTTT CASSKDRLYNSPLHF
- TRBJ1-1 - TRBV7-9 TGTGCCAGCAGCTCGCTAAGACTGATGAACACTGAAGCTTTCTTT CASSSLRLMNTEAFF
- TRBJ1-6 - TRBV20-1 TGCAGTGCTAGTTCTGCCAGGGGCTCCTCACCCCTCCACTTT CSASSARGSSPLHF
- TRBJ1-3 - TRBV20-1 TGCAGTGCCCCTACACCCTCTGGAAACACCATATATTTT CSAPTPSGNTIYF
TRBD2 TRBJ2-3 - TRBV12-3/TRBV12-4 TGTGCCAGCAGGGGACTAGCGGGTGTCACAGATACGCAGTATTTT CASRGLAGVTDTQYF
- TRBJ1-1 - TRBV12-5 TGTGCTAGTGGCGCCTCGACAGCAAAGAACACTGAAGCTTTCTTT CASGASTAKNTEAFF
TRBD2 TRBJ2-3 - TRBV10-3 TGTGCCCCCCCCAGAGAGGCTAGCGGGGGCTCTAGCACAGATACGCAGTATTTT CAPPREASGGSSTDTQYF
TRBD1 TRBJ1-2 - TRBV5-1 TGCGCCAGCAGCCCGGGGGACAGGACTAAAGGCTACACCTTC CASSPGDRTKGYTF
- TRBJ1-5 few TRBV10-3 TGTGCCCTTCGCCCGGGGGATGGATCCGATCCCAATCAGCCCCAGCATTTT CALRPGDGSDPNQPQHF
- TRBJ2-1 many TRBV20-1 TGCAGTGCGGACCGACGGCTCAATGAGCAGTTCTTC CSADRRLNEQFF
- TRBJ1-4 - TRBV18 TGTGCCAGCTCACCGGACACCAAACTGTTTTTT CASSPDTKLFF
- TRBJ1-3 few TRBV20-1 TGCAGTGCTCGCCTCACAGGCACCATATATTTT CSARLTGTIYF